This TCR beta chain is from a study of T-cell reconstitution after alpha-beta-depleted transplantation in children. This CDR3 contains 13 residues. V was clipped by 7 bases and J by 3 bases, with 13 bases between them. Germline lookup yields CDR1 SGHVS and CDR2 FNYEAQ. On this clonotype itself: Its antigen is still unknown.

Researchers prepared the TCRbeta library using unique molecular identifiers, the study reports. TCRdb re-derived calls from the PCR reads in MiXCR, one entry per CDR3 protein. The sample shows 450,000 to 600,000 distinct CDR3 sequences, 13% of them seen only once. Notes on the study in general: After one year, T-cell counts and TCRbeta diversity mostly came from new T cells.

This receptor was obtained from a male patient between 5 and 17 years old who had a stem cell transplant for acute myeloid leukemia, so the T cells may come from the graft donor. The chain couples TRBV7-6 to TRBJ2-7; D may correspond to TRBD1 or TRBD2 (5 bases each). The sequencing here drew on PBMCs, mostly from graft donor cells, taken 360 days after TCRalphabeta/CD19-depleted stem cell transplant. CDR3 in amino acids: CASTTWGYYEQYF. The CDR3 DNA reads TGTGCCAGCACGACCTGGGGGTACTACGAGCAGTACTTC.